Here is one TCR beta chain with its context. This entry comes from a study of blood T cell repertoires in COVID-19. The repertoire was sequenced with immunoSEQ multiplex PCR; TCRdb's copy has only in-frame clones and lacks some. The repertoire holds 310,000 or so clones, with about 87% as singletons. Germline V lookup: CDR1 LGHDT, CDR2 YNNKEL (reference sequence). V was cut by 3 bases and J by 6 bases, with 17 bases left in between. The CDR3 length is 16 residues. Enrolment of Seattle patients took place during active infection, and they were followed longitudinally. The sequenced sample was peripheral blood. The V gene is TRBV3-1 (or the pseudogene TRBV3-2), the J gene TRBJ2-2; the D gene is possibly TRBD2 (5 bases). The source is a man between 25 and 39 years old with COVID-19, enrolled during active disease. In DNA, the CDR3 is TGTGCCAGCAGCCAGAGGGCCCCTGGGGTGGCCGGGGAGCTGTTTTTT. Residues: CASSQRAPGVAGELFF.